The 19 T cell receptor beta chains listed next were all sequenced from one sample in a study of cytomegalovirus exposure and HLA in healthy donors. With 60 Vbeta and 13 Jbeta primers, the PCR was carried out. Generated by immunoSEQ multiplex PCR, the TCRdb table keeps only in-frame clones and is missing some. The sample lists about 120,000 clones; approximately 80% were seen once. Sequencing was carried out using PBMCs. The receptors originated from a male donor in good health and CMV-seronegative.

The chain uses TRBV4-1 and TRBJ1-1; no reliable D call. CDR1 is MGHRA and CDR2 is YSYEKL in the germline V gene. This CDR3 has 16 amino acids. V was trimmed by 6 bases and J by 7 bases, leaving 24 bases between them. CDR3: CASSRPGWGTSSEAFF. The CDR3 nucleotides read TGCGCCAGCAGTCGTCCGGGGTGGGGTACCAGTAGTGAAGCTTTCTTT.

In DNA form, the CDR3 reads TGTGCCATCAGCCTCGTCGGGACAGGGTTCTACGAGCAGTACTTC. Protein product: CAISLVGTGFYEQYF. The chain uses TRBV10-3 and TRBJ2-7, with TRBD1 matching over 9 bases. The CDR3 covers 15 residues. Looked up from germline, CDR1 is ENHRY and CDR2 is SYGVKD. Unmatched junction bases numbered 9, after V lost 6 bases and J lost 3 bases.

This chain connects TRBV6-1 to TRBJ1-3; 11 nucleotides agree with TRBD1. Germline assignment: CDR1 MNHNS and CDR2 SASEGT. The CDR3 consists of 15 residues. J lost 3 bases, V lost 6 bases, and 4 bases had no gene match. CDR3 nucleotide sequence: TGTGCCAGCAGGGACGGGACAGGGGGTGGAAACACCATATATTTT. Translating it yields CASRDGTGGGNTIYF.

The J gene is TRBJ2-1, the V gene TRBV19; 7 nucleotides match TRBD2. Germline assignment: CDR1 LNHDA and CDR2 SQIVND (reference sequence). CDR3 size: 17 residues. The trim removed 5 bases at V and 3 bases at J, leaving 13 bases unmatched. In nucleotides, the CDR3 is TGTGCCAGTAGTGATAGCGGGTGGCAGGGCGTCTACAATGAGCAGTTCTTC. Amino acid sequence: CASSDSGWQGVYNEQFF.

V and J are TRBV11-2 and TRBJ1-6; D may be TRBD1 (6 bases). This CDR3 is 16 amino acids long. Per germline, CDR1 SGHAT and CDR2 FQNNGV. Trimming took off 5 bases at V and 8 bases at J, with 19 bases between the two ends. For the CDR3, the DNA is TGTGCCAGCAGCCACGGTAGGGGGGGGCATCATTCACCCCTCCACTTT. Translating it yields CASSHGRGGHHSPLHF.

Comments on this clone: The junction departs from the called germline gene at one end, perhaps through a read error. CDR3 amino acids: CASSHGTGTGANGLTF. The CDR3 DNA reads TGCGCCAGCAGCCACGGGACAGGGACTGGGGCCAACGGCCTGACTTTC. The genes are TRBV4-3 and TRBJ2-6; 9 nucleotides align to TRBD1. CDR1 is LGHNA and CDR2 is YSLEER in the germline V gene. This CDR3 region has 16 residues.

The CDR3 bases are TGTGCCAGCAGCTACGGGGGGCTGAGGGAGACCCAGTACTTC. Translation gives CASSYGGLRETQYF. V and J are TRBV7-9 and TRBJ2-5; a weak D match, TRBD2 (7 bases). Per the germline V gene, CDR1 is SEHNR and CDR2 is FQNEAQ (reference sequence). The CDR3 spans 14 residues. Trimming pared 4 bases from V and 5 bases from J, leaving 14 bases between.

The chain employs TRBV7-8 and TRBJ1-5; maybe TRBD1 (5 bases). Trimming took 5 bases from V and 0 from J, leaving 11 bases between them. The CDR3 spans 15 residues. Per germline, CDR1 SGHVS and CDR2 FQNEAQ. CDR3 residues: CASSATAYSNQPQHF. The CDR3 DNA is TGTGCCAGCAGCGCGACAGCCTATAGCAATCAGCCCCAGCATTTT.

The V and J genes are TRBV9 and TRBJ2-3, with a possible D match to TRBD2 (6 bases). The V gene lost 1 base and the J gene lost 1 base, with 13 bases spanning the gap. The CDR3 length is 16 residues. The germline V gene has CDR1 SGDLS and CDR2 YYNGEE. As DNA, the CDR3 is TGTGCCAGCAGCGTATTCGGAGGGCCAGGCACAGATACGCAGTATTTT. Encoded protein: CASSVFGGPGTDTQYF.

J is TRBJ2-2 and V is TRBV7-2, with 10 bases aligning to TRBD1. This CDR3 has 15 residues. Germline values: CDR1 SGHTA, CDR2 FQGNSA. With V trimmed by 5 bases and J by 4 bases, 4 bases remained unmatched. The CDR3 sequence is CASSRQGAGTGELFF. In DNA form, the CDR3 reads TGTGCCAGCAGCCGACAGGGGGCGGGCACCGGGGAGCTGTTTTTT.

CDR3 coding DNA: TGTGCCAGCAGTTTTTTCAAGCAGAAGGCGGCATACGAGCAGTACTTC. Translating it yields CASSFFKQKAAYEQYF. The chain is built from TRBV6-5 and TRBJ2-7; D remains unclear. This CDR3 has 16 residues. The ends were cut back, 4 bases at V and 4 bases at J, with 20 bases in the middle. The germline CDR1 and CDR2 sequences are MNHEY and SVGAGI.

This chain connects TRBV5-1 to TRBJ2-1, with TRBD1 identical over 7 bases. Germline values: CDR1 SGHRS, CDR2 YFSETQ. V gave up 2 bases and J gave up 6 bases; unmatched junction bases: 8. The CDR3 spans 15 residues. The CDR3 region is CASSFRQGDANEQFF. CDR3 bases: TGCGCCAGCAGCTTTAGACAGGGAGATGCCAATGAGCAGTTCTTC. Based on the CDR3 plus reference TRBV5-1 and TRBJ2-1, the full variable domain is KAGVTQTPRYLIKTRGQQVTLSCSPISGHRSVSWYQQTPGQGLQFLFEYFSETQRNKGNFPGRFSGRQFSNSRSEMNVSTLELGDSALYLCASSFRQGDANEQFFGPGTRLTVL.

The chain uses TRBV6-1 and TRBJ1-1; the match to TRBD1 covers 8 bases. The junction had 4 bases not matched to a gene; V was cut back by 3 bases and J by 1 base. Germline loops: CDR1 MNHNS, CDR2 SASEGT. The CDR3 sequence is 15 residues long. In nucleotides, the CDR3 is TGTGCCAGCAGTGACCCGGGACAGGAGAACACTGAAGCTTTCTTT. Residues: CASSDPGQENTEAFF.

This chain connects TRBV5-1 to TRBJ1-5; D might be TRBD1 (5 bases). This CDR3 region has 14 residues. Germline CDR1 reads SGHRS; CDR2 reads YFSETQ. Trimming pared 3 bases from V and 7 bases from J, leaving 14 bases between. This CDR3 reads CASSWSGVGQPQHF. In DNA form, the CDR3 reads TGCGCCAGCAGCTGGTCGGGGGTCGGGCAGCCCCAGCATTTT.

The rearrangement joins TRBV28 to TRBJ1-1; 7 bases line up with TRBD1. The junction had 7 bases not matched to a gene; V was cut back by 5 bases and J by 1 base. Germline values: CDR1 MDHEN, CDR2 SYDVKM. CDR3 size: 15 residues. The DNA of the CDR3 is TGTGCCAGCAGTGCGCCGGGACAGAGGAACACTGAAGCTTTCTTT. Amino acids: CASSAPGQRNTEAFF.

The gene calls are TRBV19 and TRBJ1-4; no clear D gene. The CDR3 consists of 14 residues. The V end lost 6 bases, the J end lost 8 bases, and 16 bases lay between the germline ends. Germline CDR1 is LNHDA and CDR2 is SQIVND (reference sequence). CDR3 protein: CASSIPPPGEKLFF. The CDR3 coding sequence is TGTGCCAGTAGCATCCCTCCACCGGGGGAAAAACTGTTTTTT.

The chain has TRBV2 and TRBJ1-2; a weak D match, TRBD1 (5 bases). Trimming left V 3 bases short and J 5 bases short, with 13 bases between. Looked up from germline, CDR1 is SNHLY and CDR2 is FYNNEI. This CDR3 has 14 residues. As DNA, the CDR3 is TGTGCCAGCAGTGACAGGGTCAGAAGATATGGCTACACCTTC. Translating it yields CASSDRVRRYGYTF.

This clone occurred once. This rearrangement joins TRBV10-2 to TRBJ1-2; 10 bases are shared with TRBD1. The trim removed 8 bases at V and 5 bases at J, leaving 5 bases unmatched. This CDR3 is 13 amino acids long. Germline-derived CDR1 and CDR2 are WSHSY and SAAADI. Written as DNA, the CDR3 is TGCGCCAGCCTTGGGGACAGGGGTTATGGCTACACCTTC. Translated, it gives CASLGDRGYGYTF.

The chain uses TRBV11-1 and TRBJ1-1, with 7 bases identical to TRBD1. The trim removed 5 bases at V and 8 bases at J, leaving 5 bases unmatched. This CDR3 has 12 amino acids. The germline CDR1 and CDR2 sequences are SGHAT and FQDESV (reference sequence). CDR3 region: CASSHRGSEAFF. CDR3 in DNA: TGTGCCAGCAGCCACAGGGGATCCGAAGCTTTCTTT.